This TCR beta chain was recovered during a study of blood T cells in healthy people across ages. Primed by a sample-barcoded 5' primer and a J-beta primer mix, a second PCR proceeded for about 6 to 11 cycles. TCRdb re-called the 5' RACE reads through MiXCR, storing one row per CDR3 protein. The data contain roughly 800,000 distinct CDR3 sequences, roughly 24% of them singletons. This clonotype was found a few times. The CDR3 loop spans 14 amino acids. From germline, CDR1 is GTSNPN and CDR2 SVGIG (reference sequence). The V end was cut by 1 base, the J end by 10 bases, with 17 bases between. These same data were also listed under a study on T cells of mothers and their children.

Sequencing was done on a sample of blood. V and J are TRBV30 and TRBJ2-1, with D perhaps TRBD1 or TRBD2 (6 bases each). This TCR was sampled from a boy between 10 and 17 years old in good health. Here the CDR3 DNA reads TGTGCCTGGAGTGGGGGGGCCGGTTTCGAGGAGCAGTTCTTC. It translates to CAWSGGAGFEEQFF.